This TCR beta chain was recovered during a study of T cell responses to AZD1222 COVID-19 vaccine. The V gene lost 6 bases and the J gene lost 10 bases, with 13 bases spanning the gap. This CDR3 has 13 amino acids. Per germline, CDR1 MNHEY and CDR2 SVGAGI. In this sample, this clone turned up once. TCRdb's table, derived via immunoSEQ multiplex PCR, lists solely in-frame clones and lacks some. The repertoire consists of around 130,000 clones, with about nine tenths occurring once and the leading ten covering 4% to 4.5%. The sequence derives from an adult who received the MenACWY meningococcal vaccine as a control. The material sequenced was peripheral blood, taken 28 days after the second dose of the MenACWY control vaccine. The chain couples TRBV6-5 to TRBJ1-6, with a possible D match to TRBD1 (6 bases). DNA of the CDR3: TGTGCCAGCAGACTATCAGGGGTATCACCCCTCCACTTT. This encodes CASRLSGVSPLHF.